A selection of T cell receptor beta chains follows, all from one sample in a study of T cells after yellow fever vaccination. TCRdb re-analysed the 5' RACE reads in MiXCR, keeping a single row per CDR3 protein. This sample has about 630,000 distinct CDR3 sequences; about 12% occur once, and the top ten carry about 15%. Sequencing used PBMCs, obtained on the day of the yellow fever booster vaccination. These receptors were collected from a man younger than 45 who received the YFV17D yellow fever vaccine. The CDR3 runs from the conserved cysteine through the conserved F or W. The order of the fields is clone size, D gene, J gene, V gene, CDR3 DNA, CDR3 protein. A D gene is named only where the DNA matches it firmly. Part of the rows lack a size; the others show once, few, many or a class for expanded clones.

few	-	TRBJ2-7	TRBV28	TGTGCCAGCAGTTTTAAGTTAACTACAGTCATGTTCGAGCAGTACTTC	CASSFKLTTVMFEQYF
few	TRBD2	TRBJ2-4	TRBV4-3	TGCGCCAGCAGCCAAGGAGGCGGGGGGCAACTACTAGCCAAAAACATTCAGTACTTC	CASSQGGGGQLLAKNIQYF
-	-	TRBJ2-7	TRBV20-1	TGCAGTGCCGCTCGCGAGCAGTACTTC	CSAAREQYF
many	-	TRBJ2-7	TRBV12-3/TRBV12-4	TGTGCCAGCAGTACCCGAACTTACGAGCAGTACTTC	CASSTRTYEQYF
few	-	TRBJ1-5	TRBV20-1	TGCAGTGCTGCACTCCCTGGGGGTCAGCCCCAGCATTTT	CSAALPGGQPQHF
few	-	TRBJ2-2	TRBV5-6	TGTGCCAGCACCCTTGGTACTAGAAAAACCGGGGAGCTGTTTTTT	CASTLGTRKTGELFF
many	-	TRBJ2-7	TRBV30	TGTGCCTGGCGAGACCTCGGACAGTCCCTCAACGAGCAGTACTTC	CAWRDLGQSLNEQYF
few	-	TRBJ2-3	TRBV9	TGTGCCAGCAGCGTAGACTTGGGCTCGACTTCCACAGATACGCAGTATTTT	CASSVDLGSTSTDTQYF
-	TRBD2	TRBJ2-7	TRBV7-8	TGTGCCAGCAGCCTTCCCAGTGTGCTAGCGGGAGGCCATAACTACGAGCAGTACTTC	CASSLPSVLAGGHNYEQYF
-	-	TRBJ2-7	TRBV6-5	TGTGCCAGCAGTTACGCCAGAAGCTCCTACGAGCAGTACTTC	CASSYARSSYEQYF